A selection of T cell receptor beta chains follows, all from one sample in a study of control samples from healthy donors and cancer patients. The data were produced by immunoSEQ multiplex PCR, yet TCRdb's version contains in-frame clones alone and is incomplete. The table shows fewer than 200,000 clones, with roughly 95% occurring only once. Input material: blood. The source of these receptors is a woman under 40 in good health. Each CDR3 is given with its conserved first and last residue. D genes are given only for firm matches.

D gene,J gene,V gene,CDR3 DNA,CDR3 protein
NA,TRBJ2-5,TRBV6-5,TGTGCCAGCAGTTACACTCAAACAGGGAGCAGGGAGACCCAGTACTTC,CASSYTQTGSRETQYF
TRBD1,TRBJ2-7,TRBV19,TGTGCCAGTACCAACACAGGGGGCCTCCTCTACGAGCAGTACTTC,CASTNTGGLLYEQYF
NA,TRBJ2-1,TRBV2,TGTGCCAGCAGTGAAGCTCCGGGGGAAAATGAGCAGTTCTTC,CASSEAPGENEQFF
NA,TRBJ1-1,TRBV27,TGTGCCAGCAGTTTATTGGGAGCTGAAGCTTTCTTT,CASSLLGAEAFF
NA,TRBJ2-2,TRBV5-4,TGTGCCAGCAGCTTGGCACAGGTAAACACCGGGGAGCTGTTTTTT,CASSLAQVNTGELFF
NA,TRBJ2-6,TRBV3-1/TRBV3-2,TGTGCCAGCAGCCAAGATCTACCAGGGTACCACTCTGGGGCCAACGTCCTGACTTTC,CASSQDLPGYHSGANVLTF
NA,TRBJ1-4,TRBV4-1,TGCGCCAGCAGCCGAGGATTTGAAAAACTGTTTTTT,CASSRGFEKLFF
TRBD1,TRBJ1-6,TRBV27,TGTGCCAGCAGATTATTACAGGGGGTGGATTCACCCCTCCACTTT,CASRLLQGVDSPLHF
NA,TRBJ1-2,TRBV7-8,TGTGCCAGCAGCTTAGGTGGCAGGGCGGCTGGCTACACCTTC,CASSLGGRAAGYTF
TRBD2,TRBJ2-3,TRBV5-1,TGCGCCAGCAGGGCCGGCGGGGGATTCACAGATACGCAGTATTTT,CASRAGGGFTDTQYF